In its sample, the clone carrying this T cell receptor (beta chain) was seen many times. With duration under 3 months, ophthalmopathy was active: Clinical Activity Score at least 3, NOSPECS at least 4. Orbital computed tomography and thyroid ultrasound, together with serum TRAb and thyroxine and clinical symptoms, were used for diagnoses. This entry comes from a study of T cells in Graves' hyperthyroidism and ophthalmopathy. TCR beta CDR3 regions were amplified from RNA. HTBI primers were employed in a first-round RT-PCR of the TCR CDR3. MiXCR was run by TCRdb on the multiplex PCR reads, yielding one entry per CDR3 protein. This table has about 480,000 distinct CDR3 sequences, roughly 24% appearing once. Germline CDR1 SGDLS, CDR2 YYNGEE. The CDR3 runs to 13 residues. The ends were cut back, 1 base at V and 3 bases at J, with 7 bases in the middle.

The chain joins TRBV9 to TRBJ2-5, with D uncertain. This receptor was identified in a woman in her twenties or thirties with Graves' ophthalmopathy. Material for sequencing was blood. Here the CDR3 DNA reads TGTGCCAGCAGCGTAAACTCGAAAGAGACCCAGTACTTC. Its translation: CASSVNSKETQYF.